These T cell receptor beta chains were read from a single sample in a study of T cell repertoires in cytomegalovirus infection. One entry per CDR3 protein results from TCRdb running MiXCR on the reads. The table shows 80,000 to 130,000 distinct CDR3 sequences, with around a quarter occurring only once. What was sequenced was CD8+ T cells from PBMCs. The origin of the receptors is a human donor in good health (CMV status not recorded). Some clones in this sample may be carry-over from other donors' samples. Both conserved end residues are trimmed from each CDR3. Fields, in order: V gene, clone size, J gene, CDR3 protein. Where a row states a size, it is once, few, many or the class of an expanded clone; other rows omit it.

TRBV4-1	many	TRBJ2-3	ASSQDFGGPGDTQY
TRBV29-1	-	TRBJ2-1	SVRNDRGGDNEQF
TRBV5-6	-	TRBJ2-2	ASRKDTGELF
TRBV7-8	many	TRBJ2-2	ASSSLNTGELF
TRBV2	once	TRBJ2-1	ASREREGPAYNEQF
TRBV20-1	-	TRBJ1-2	SARDGGPPYGYT
TRBV7-9	-	TRBJ2-7	ASRAGGPLLYEQY
TRBV7-7	-	TRBJ2-1	ASSDSPGNEQF
TRBV5-4	-	TRBJ1-1	ASSFKRTGPEAF
TRBV12-5	-	TRBJ2-2	ASGLRDYMNTGELF
TRBV28	many	TRBJ2-7	ASTPDSSYEQY
TRBV11-2	-	TRBJ2-3	ASSLSGGSTDTQY
TRBV6-2/TRBV6-3	few	TRBJ1-1	ASSYTRTANTEAF
TRBV29-1	few	TRBJ2-7	SVDFSAGASYEQY
TRBV11-2	-	TRBJ2-1	ASSLKTSGRGYEQF
TRBV6-1	-	TRBJ1-5	ASSYALGPKDDPQH
TRBV7-6	-	TRBJ2-7	ASSGVGDRGAYEQY
TRBV14	-	TRBJ1-1	ASSQDRAVAREAF
TRBV10-3	-	TRBJ2-7	AISESSEQY
TRBV7-3	many	TRBJ2-3	ASSLIGSGVADTQY
TRBV12-3/TRBV12-4	-	TRBJ2-7	ASSLGHSPFEQY
TRBV12-3/TRBV12-4	few	TRBJ1-4	ASSSGLGREKLF
TRBV7-2	many	TRBJ2-5	ASSRVSDPPLDTGETQY